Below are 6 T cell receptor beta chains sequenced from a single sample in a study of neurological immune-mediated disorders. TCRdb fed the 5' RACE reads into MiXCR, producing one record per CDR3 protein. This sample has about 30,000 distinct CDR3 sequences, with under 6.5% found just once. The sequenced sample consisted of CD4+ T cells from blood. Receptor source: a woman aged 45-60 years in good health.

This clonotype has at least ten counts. The DNA of the CDR3 is TGTGCCAGCAGCTTGAGAATGAGCGGGAGAGGTAATGAGCAGTTCTTC. Translated: CASSLRMSGRGNEQFF. J is TRBJ2-1 and V is TRBV7-2, with 8 bases matching TRBD2. Trimming removed 3 bases from V and 7 bases from J; junction bases left unmatched: 11. Germline V gene data show CDR1 as SGHTA and CDR2 as FQGNSA. CDR3 size: 16 residues.

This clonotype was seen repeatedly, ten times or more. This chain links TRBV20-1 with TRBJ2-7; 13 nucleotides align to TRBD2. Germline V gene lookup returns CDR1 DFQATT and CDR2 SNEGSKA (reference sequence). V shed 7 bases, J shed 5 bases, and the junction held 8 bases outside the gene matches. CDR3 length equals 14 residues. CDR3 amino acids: CSVSSTSGRNEQYF. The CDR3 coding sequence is TGCAGTGTCTCATCGACTAGCGGGAGGAACGAGCAGTACTTC.

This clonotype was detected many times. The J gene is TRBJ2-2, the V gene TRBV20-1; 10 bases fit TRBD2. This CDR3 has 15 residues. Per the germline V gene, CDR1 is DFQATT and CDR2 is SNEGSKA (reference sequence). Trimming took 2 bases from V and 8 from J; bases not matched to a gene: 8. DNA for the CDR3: TGCAGTGCTAGAAAGGACGGGACTAGCGTTGGGGAGCTGTTTTTT. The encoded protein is CSARKDGTSVGELFF.

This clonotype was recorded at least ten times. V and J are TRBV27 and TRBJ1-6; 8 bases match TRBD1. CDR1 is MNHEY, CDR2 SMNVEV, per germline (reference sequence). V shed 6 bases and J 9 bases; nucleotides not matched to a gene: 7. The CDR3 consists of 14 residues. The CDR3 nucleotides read TGTGCCAGCAGGACAGGGGACTCGGGTTCACCCCTCCACTTT. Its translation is CASRTGDSGSPLHF.

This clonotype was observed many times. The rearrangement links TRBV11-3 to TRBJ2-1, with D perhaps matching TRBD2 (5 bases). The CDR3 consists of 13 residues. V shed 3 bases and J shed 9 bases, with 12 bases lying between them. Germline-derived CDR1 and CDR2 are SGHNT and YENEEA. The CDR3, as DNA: TGTGCCAGCAGCTTGGTTTTCAGCGGTGAGCAGTTCTTC. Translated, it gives CASSLVFSGEQFF.

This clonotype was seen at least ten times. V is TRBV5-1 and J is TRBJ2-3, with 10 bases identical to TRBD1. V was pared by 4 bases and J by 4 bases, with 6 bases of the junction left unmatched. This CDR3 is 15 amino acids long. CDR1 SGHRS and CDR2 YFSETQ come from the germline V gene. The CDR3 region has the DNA TGCGCCAGCAGCCCAGACAGGGGGCCGGCAGATACGCAGTATTTT. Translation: CASSPDRGPADTQYF.